These 31 T cell receptor beta chains share one sample of origin, sequenced in a study of blood T cells in healthy people across ages. Primers used in a second PCR of about 6 to 11 cycles were a sample-barcoded 5' primer and a J-beta primer mix. One entry per CDR3 protein results from TCRdb running MiXCR on the 5' RACE reads. The table includes over 500,000 distinct CDR3 sequences, roughly a quarter detected once. These data were also filed under a second study, of T cells of mothers and their children.

Sequenced: blood. Receptors were obtained from a boy younger than 10 in good health.

The table lists this clonotype with many counts. The chain links TRBV10-3 to TRBJ2-3; 8 positions match TRBD1. CDR1 is ENHRY, CDR2 SYGVKD, per germline. V trimming: 6 bases; J trimming: 4 bases; junction bases outside the gene matches: 6. This CDR3 region has 14 residues. Here the CDR3 reads CAIRSGQAADTQYF. CDR3 nucleotides: TGTGCCATCAGATCGGGACAGGCTGCAGATACGCAGTATTTT.

The chain links TRBV10-3 to TRBJ2-7; D is uncertain. The CDR3 has 18 residues. Trimming shortened V by 0 bases and J by 4 bases, and 22 bases separated the two germline ends. Germline V lookup: CDR1 ENHRY, CDR2 SYGVKD. The CDR3 DNA reads as TGTGCCATCAGTGAGTCCCCGGGCTTTAAAAACTCCCCTTACGAGCAGTACTTC. It encodes CAISESPGFKNSPYEQYF.

V and J are TRBV10-3 and TRBJ1-2; weak D call: TRBD1 (6 bases). CDR1 ENHRY and CDR2 SYGVKD come from the germline V gene. The V end was cut by 0 bases, the J end by 4 bases, with 15 bases between. The CDR3 is 16 amino acids. CDR3 sequence reads: CAISESIAGAFYGYTF. The CDR3 DNA sequence: TGTGCCATCAGTGAGTCGATCGCAGGGGCGTTCTATGGCTACACCTTC.

This clonotype is classed as medium-sized. This chain connects TRBV7-8 to TRBJ1-4; D gene unclear. CDR3 length: 15 residues. Trimming cost V 5 bases and J 0 bases, with 10 bases left between them. Germline V CDR1 and CDR2: SGHVS, FQNEAQ. The CDR3 bases are TGTGCCAGCAGCCTCCTTTTTGCAACTAATGAAAAACTGTTTTTT. Its protein is CASSLLFATNEKLFF.

The chain recombines TRBV12-3 or TRBV12-4 with TRBJ2-7; D may correspond to TRBD1 or TRBD2 (6 bases each). The ends were cut back, 1 base at V and 0 bases at J, with 10 bases in the middle. CDR3 length: 15 residues. CDR3 DNA: TGTGCCAGCAGTTTAGAAGGGGGGAGCTCCTACGAGCAGTACTTC. Translation: CASSLEGGSSYEQYF.

For the CDR3, the DNA is TGTGCCAGTAGAACCGAAGGGGGCATGGTCAATCAGCCCCAGCATTTT. This translates into CASRTEGGMVNQPQHF. The chain carries TRBV19 and TRBJ1-5; 7 bases agree with TRBD1. This CDR3 comprises 16 residues. CDR1 and CDR2 from the germline V gene are LNHDA and SQIVND (reference sequence). V was clipped by 6 bases and J by 3 bases; unmatched bases: 11.

This clonotype was counted between two and nine times. The chain is built from TRBV2 and TRBJ2-5, with 10 bases matching TRBD2. CDR1 is SNHLY and CDR2 is FYNNEI in the germline V gene. After removal of 6 bases from V and 2 bases from J, the junction contained 6 bases not matched to a gene. The CDR3 totals 15 residues. CDR3 bases: TGTGCCAGCAGGGCTCTAGCGGGGGCTCAAGAGACCCAGTACTTC. Translation: CASRALAGAQETQYF.

This sequence joins TRBV19 and TRBJ2-5; 8 nucleotides line up with TRBD2. With 2 bases clipped from V and 5 bases from J, the junction kept 4 bases outside the gene matches. Germline CDR1 reads LNHDA; CDR2 reads SQIVND (reference sequence). The CDR3 totals 14 residues. Here the CDR3 reads CASSISGTRETQYF. CDR3 in DNA: TGTGCCAGTAGTATATCCGGGACTAGGGAGACCCAGTACTTC.

The V call is TRBV6-5, the J call TRBJ1-5; tentative D call: TRBD1 (6 bases). Germline CDR1 reads MNHEY; CDR2 reads SVGAGI. This CDR3 region has 16 residues. The V end lost 6 bases, the J end lost 2 bases, and 17 bases lay between the germline ends. In nucleotides, the CDR3 is TGTGCCAGCAGATCTGGGGGGGCGGGAGGCAATCAGCCCCAGCATTTT. It encodes CASRSGGAGGNQPQHF.

The chain has TRBV5-1 and TRBJ2-5; unclear D gene. V was cut by 4 bases and J by 1 base, with 8 bases left in between. This CDR3 comprises 13 residues. The germline V gene has CDR1 SGHRS and CDR2 YFSETQ. CDR3 amino acids: CASSPWSQETQYF. The CDR3 region has the DNA TGCGCCAGCAGCCCGTGGTCCCAAGAGACCCAGTACTTC.

V usage is TRBV12-3 or TRBV12-4 and J usage is TRBJ1-1; 9 positions agree with TRBD1. The CDR3 extends over 13 amino acids. After removal of 5 bases from V and 6 bases from J, the junction contained 4 bases not matched to a gene. In DNA, the CDR3 is TGTGCCAGCAGTACATACAGGGGGCCTGAAGCTTTCTTT. Protein: CASSTYRGPEAFF.

This clonotype has just one count. The V call is TRBV4-1, the J call TRBJ2-1; 10 bases agree with TRBD2. After removal of 7 bases from V and 3 bases from J, the junction contained 9 bases not matched to a gene. This CDR3 has 16 amino acids. In germline, CDR1 is MGHRA, CDR2 YSYEKL. This chain's CDR3 is CASTGDGTSDYNEQFF. CDR3 nucleotides: TGCGCCAGCACCGGTGATGGGACTAGCGACTACAATGAGCAGTTCTTC.

This clonotype was observed a few times. The rearrangement uses TRBV4-1 and TRBJ2-1; D is unclear. The CDR3 runs 16 residues. V dropped 3 bases and J dropped 1 base, with 13 bases sitting between them. Germline values: CDR1 MGHRA, CDR2 YSYEKL. CDR3 sequence (DNA): TGCGCCAGCAGCCACCCACGGGTGGGGTCCTACAATGAGCAGTTCTTC. As protein: CASSHPRVGSYNEQFF.

This clonotype was counted a few times. The V and J genes are TRBV5-1 and TRBJ2-6; D uncertain. Trimming cost V 4 bases and J 3 bases, with 14 bases left between them. CDR1 and CDR2 (germline): SGHRS, YFSETQ. The CDR3 has 16 amino acids. Here the CDR3 reads CASSPMGIFGANVLTF. CDR3 in DNA: TGCGCCAGCAGCCCGATGGGCATCTTTGGGGCCAACGTCCTGACTTTC.

The chain employs TRBV29-1 and TRBJ1-2; tentatively, D is TRBD1 (5 bases). This CDR3 comprises 13 residues. The germline CDR1 and CDR2 sequences are SQVTM and ANQGSEA. Trimming removed 1 base from V and 5 bases from J, with 11 bases in between. CDR3 nucleotide sequence: TGCAGCGTTGAAGGGCGGGACCTATATGGCTACACCTTC. This sequence encodes CSVEGRDLYGYTF. The whole variable domain, filled in from reference TRBV29-1 and TRBJ1-2, reads SAVISQKPSRDICQRGTSLTIQCQVDSQVTMMFWYRQQPGQSLTLIATANQGSEATYESGFVIDKFPISRPNLTFSTLTVSNMSPEDSSIYLCSVEGRDLYGYTFGSGTRLTVV.

This clonotype was observed at least ten times. V usage is TRBV20-1 and J usage is TRBJ1-5; TRBD1 might be the D (5 bases). The V gene lost 8 bases and the J gene lost 0 bases, with 20 bases spanning the gap. Germline V gene data show CDR1 as DFQATT and CDR2 as SNEGSKA (reference sequence). This CDR3 comprises 16 residues. CDR3 sequence (DNA): TGCAGTCCCAAAGGGGAGGACCCCACTAGCAATCAGCCCCAGCATTTT. Amino acid sequence: CSPKGEDPTSNQPQHF.

The chain links TRBV6-6 to TRBJ2-1; no clear D gene. Germline V lookup: CDR1 MNHNY, CDR2 SVGAGI (reference sequence). This CDR3 is 14 amino acids long. V was trimmed by 2 bases and J by 5 bases, leaving 10 bases between them. Written as DNA, the CDR3 is TGTGCCAGCAGTTACGGTAGTGCACACAATGAGCAGTTCTTC. Its protein is CASSYGSAHNEQFF.

V usage is TRBV7-2 and J usage is TRBJ2-5; D remains ambiguous. The germline gives CDR1 SGHTA, CDR2 FQGNSA. The CDR3 is made up of 13 amino acids. The V end lost 6 bases, the J end lost 4 bases, and 12 bases lay between the germline ends. The DNA for the CDR3 is TGTGCCAGCAGGCGGAGTTTGGGAGAGACCCAGTACTTC. It codes for CASRRSLGETQYF. Drawing the rest from reference TRBV7-2 and TRBJ2-5, the complete variable domain is GAGVSQSPSNKVTEKGKDVELRCDPISGHTALYWYRQSLGQGLEFLIYFQGNSAPDKSGLPSDRFSAERTGGSVSTLTIQRTQQEDSAVYLCASRRSLGETQYFGPGTRLLVL.

This clonotype was observed a handful of times. J is TRBJ2-7 and V is TRBV5-1, with D possibly TRBD1 on 5 matching bases. The CDR3 is made up of 14 amino acids. Germline CDR1 SGHRS, CDR2 YFSETQ. V lost 0 bases to trimming and J lost 1 base, with 8 bases between them. DNA of the CDR3: TGCGCCAGCAGCTTGGCCAGGGTTTCCTACGAGCAGTACTTC. This sequence encodes CASSLARVSYEQYF.

The sample holds a few counts of this clonotype. This chain uses TRBV7-8 with TRBJ2-5, with 12 bases lining up with TRBD2. The CDR3 is made up of 16 amino acids. The junction had 7 bases not matched to a gene; V was cut back by 4 bases and J by 4 bases. The V gene's germline CDR1 is SGHVS and CDR2 FQNEAQ. The CDR3 protein is CASSSDPGLAGETQYF. CDR3 DNA sequence: TGTGCCAGCAGCTCGGATCCGGGACTAGCGGGAGAGACCCAGTACTTC.

This clonotype was counted only a few times. The rearrangement uses TRBV7-2 and TRBJ2-4; 7 bases map to TRBD1. The CDR3 runs to 15 residues. V lost 5 bases and J lost 2; bases outside the gene matches: 6. The V gene's germline CDR1 is SGHTA and CDR2 FQGNSA. This CDR3 is CASSPKTGSKNIQYF. The CDR3 DNA sequence: TGTGCCAGCAGCCCCAAGACAGGGTCCAAAAACATTCAGTACTTC.

This clonotype has only a few counts. The rearrangement joins TRBV20-1 to TRBJ2-1; the match to TRBD2 covers 8 bases. V shed 0 bases and J 3 bases; nucleotides not matched to a gene: 7. CDR3 length: 16 amino acids. Germline values: CDR1 DFQATT, CDR2 SNEGSKA (reference sequence). CDR3 sequence reads: CSARDWAGTSYNEQFF. CDR3 coding DNA: TGCAGTGCTAGAGATTGGGCCGGGACTAGCTACAATGAGCAGTTCTTC.

In its sample, this clonotype was seen a few times. The chain uses TRBV12-5 and TRBJ2-7; TRBD2 aligns across 12 bases. V lost 1 base and J lost 3; bases outside the gene matches: 1. This CDR3 contains 15 residues. CDR1 is LGHNT, CDR2 FRNRAP, per germline. As DNA, the CDR3 is TGTGCTAGTGGTTTGGGACTAGCGGGAGTCTACGAGCAGTACTTC. Translated: CASGLGLAGVYEQYF.

This clonotype was detected only a few times. The genes are TRBV6-5 and TRBJ1-2; the match to TRBD1 covers 8 bases. V was pared by 5 bases and J by 5 bases, with 7 bases of the junction left unmatched. Germline values: CDR1 MNHEY, CDR2 SVGAGI. The CDR3 has 14 amino acids. This chain's CDR3 is CASSPARTGYGYTF. CDR3 bases: TGTGCCAGCAGTCCCGCCCGGACAGGGTATGGCTACACCTTC.

The V call is TRBV5-5, the J call TRBJ2-5; D is unclear. The CDR3 totals 15 residues. Germline lookup yields CDR1 SGHKS and CDR2 YYEKEE (reference sequence). The germline V and J ends were trimmed by 3 bases and 1 base, with 13 bases remaining between them. The CDR3 protein is CASSSRATSQETQYF. The CDR3 bases are TGTGCCAGCAGCTCTAGGGCGACGTCCCAAGAGACCCAGTACTTC.

The chain's CDR3 is CASTNSYEQYF. The CDR3 region has the DNA TGTGCCAGCACTAACTCCTACGAGCAGTACTTC. The chain uses TRBV6-5 and TRBJ2-5; D is uncertain. The J call is doubtful: the DNA matches TRBJ2-7 better. In germline, CDR1 is MNHEY, CDR2 SVGAGI. CDR3 length: 11 amino acids.

Here the CDR3 DNA reads TGCAGTGCTAGAGGTTATGGGGGGTATGGCTACACCTTC. It is translated as CSARGYGGYGYTF. J is TRBJ1-2 and V is TRBV20-1, with D possibly matching TRBD1 (5 bases). This CDR3 is built from 13 residues. The V end was cut by 1 base, the J end by 5 bases, with 11 bases between. Germline-derived CDR1 and CDR2 are DFQATT and SNEGSKA (reference sequence).

The V and J genes are TRBV7-2 and TRBJ1-1; possible D gene TRBD1, 5 bases. Trimming took 5 bases from V and 3 from J, leaving 13 bases between them. The CDR3 consists of 14 residues. Germline assignment: CDR1 SGHTA and CDR2 FQGNSA. The CDR3 DNA reads TGTGCCAGCAGCCAAGGGGCAGTCCACACTGAAGCTTTCTTT. Translation: CASSQGAVHTEAFF.

The chain recombines TRBV30 with TRBJ2-1, with D possibly TRBD1 on 5 matching bases. Germline assignment: CDR1 GTSNPN and CDR2 SVGIG (reference sequence). This CDR3 has 14 amino acids. Trimming cost V 6 bases and J 5 bases, with 17 bases left between them. CDR3 sequence reads: CACHRNPGHNEQFF. CDR3 bases: TGTGCCTGCCACAGGAACCCTGGGCACAATGAGCAGTTCTTC.

This clonotype was seen ten or more times. The rearrangement links TRBV7-9 to TRBJ2-5, with D perhaps matching TRBD1 (6 bases). V was clipped by 5 bases and J by 2 bases, with 15 bases between them. Per germline, CDR1 SEHNR and CDR2 FQNEAQ (reference sequence). There are 15 residues in the CDR3. The CDR3 DNA is TGTGCCAGCAGCCAAACGAACGACAGGCAAGAGACCCAGTACTTC. It codes for CASSQTNDRQETQYF.

This clonotype was found a few times. The CDR3 sequence: CASILGRTSGGGDTQYF. Here the CDR3 DNA reads TGTGCCAGCATCCTCGGGAGGACTAGCGGGGGAGGAGATACGCAGTATTTT. The chain links TRBV6-2 or TRBV6-3 to TRBJ2-3, with 13 bases aligning to TRBD2. Per germline, CDR1 MNHEY and CDR2 SVGEGT. V shed 7 bases and J 5 bases; nucleotides not matched to a gene: 12. The CDR3 length is 17 residues.